This TCR beta chain comes out of a study of cytomegalovirus exposure and HLA in healthy donors. The overall study: The approximately 110 validation repertoires, a later analysis reported, used the same platform as the 700 or so repertoires from the first cohort. General study points: According to a subsequent analysis, TCR clusters identified in the first cohort showed a tendency to co-occur across the 100 to 150 validation repertoires. Confirmation in vitro established that three CMV-associated chains were specific for CMV antigens. The study flagged 150 to 200 TCR beta chains as cytomegalovirus-associated.

Produced via immunoSEQ multiplex PCR; TCRdb's table is partial and in-frame only. The data show 200,000 to 250,000 clones, about nine tenths seen once. As regards this clone: Its specificity is not known.

This CDR3 has 16 residues. Germline CDR1 MRHNA, CDR2 SNTAGT. After removal of 7 bases from V and 2 bases from J, the junction contained 8 bases not matched to a gene. The source is a woman in her late teens or twenties in good health and CMV-seropositive. The rearrangement links TRBV6-4 to TRBJ2-2, with 9 bases fitting TRBD1. The sample consisted of PBMCs. The CDR3 protein is CASTPPGQGNTGELFF. The CDR3 bases are TGTGCCAGCACTCCCCCGGGACAGGGAAACACCGGGGAGCTGTTTTTT.